The next 20 T cell receptor beta chains were all read from a single sample in a study of blood T cell repertoires in COVID-19. Clones were sequenced by immunoSEQ multiplex PCR, and TCRdb holds only the in-frame ones, with some missing. The sample has tens of thousands of clones; less than 85% are singletons. The specimen was peripheral blood. The receptor source for this set is a man aged 55 to 70 with acute or convalescent COVID-19.

The rearrangement uses TRBV6-5 and TRBJ2-2; 7 nucleotides agree with TRBD2. This CDR3 spans 14 amino acids. The V segment lost 2 bases and the J segment 6 bases; nucleotides outside the gene matches: 3. Germline loops: CDR1 MNHEY, CDR2 SVGAGI. The CDR3 coding sequence is TGTGCCAGCAGTTACGGGGGGGTCGCCGGGGAGCTGTTTTTT. Translation gives CASSYGGVAGELFF.

The sample holds a few counts of this clone. This chain connects TRBV6-5 to TRBJ2-7; maybe TRBD2 (5 bases). CDR1 is MNHEY and CDR2 is SVGAGI in the germline V gene. V was clipped by 4 bases and J by 2 bases, with 12 bases between them. The CDR3 runs to 14 residues. In DNA form, the CDR3 reads TGTGCCAGCAGTTTCCTACACGGGGCCTACGAGCAGTACTTC. It encodes CASSFLHGAYEQYF.

The chain joins TRBV7-2 to TRBJ2-2; 7 bases fit TRBD2. Germline V gives CDR1 SGHTA, CDR2 FQGNSA. V shed 2 bases and J 4 bases; nucleotides not matched to a gene: 4. This CDR3 contains 15 residues. The CDR3, as DNA: TGTGCCAGCAGCTTAACGGGGGGATCCACCGGGGAGCTGTTTTTT. It encodes CASSLTGGSTGELFF.

The rearrangement joins TRBV20-1 to TRBJ1-1; no clear D. This CDR3 contains 11 residues. Germline lookup yields CDR1 DFQATT and CDR2 SNEGSKA (reference sequence). Trimming stripped 5 bases from V and 2 bases from J, with 6 bases between. CDR3 in amino acids: CSAYLNTEAFF. The CDR3 DNA reads as TGCAGTGCTTACCTAAACACTGAAGCTTTCTTT.

This clone showed up just once. For the CDR3, the DNA is TGTGCCAGCAGTTTATCCGACTCCGCGAACACCGGGGAGCTGTTTTTT. Residues: CASSLSDSANTGELFF. The chain couples TRBV28 to TRBJ2-2; D unclear. Germline CDR1 and CDR2: MDHEN and SYDVKM. V lost 1 base to trimming and J lost 0 bases, with 9 bases between them. The CDR3 contains 16 residues.

This chain uses TRBV30 with TRBJ1-5; maybe TRBD1 (6 bases). Germline assignment: CDR1 GTSNPN and CDR2 SVGIG (reference sequence). The CDR3 has 14 amino acids. The V and J ends lost 0 bases and 7 bases respectively, with 13 bases between them. CDR3 in amino acids: CAWSVEGGRQPQHF. The CDR3 region has the DNA TGTGCCTGGAGTGTAGAAGGGGGTAGGCAGCCCCAGCATTTT.

The chain is built from TRBV5-4 and TRBJ1-1; tentatively, D is TRBD1 (5 bases). V was trimmed by 5 bases and J by 4 bases, leaving 9 bases between them. The CDR3 spans 12 residues. Germline CDR1 and CDR2: SGHNT and YYREEE (reference sequence). Written as DNA, the CDR3 is TGTGCCAGCAGGGGGGGGAGCACTGAAGCTTTCTTT. Its translation is CASRGGSTEAFF. The whole variable domain, filled in from reference TRBV5-4 and TRBJ1-1, reads ETGVTQSPTHLIKTRGQQVTLRCSSQSGHNTVSWYQQALGQGPQFIFQYYREEENGRGNFPPRFSGLQFPNYSSELNVNALELDDSALYLCASRGGSTEAFFGQGTRLTVV.

The V gene is TRBV11-3, the J gene TRBJ2-1; tentative D call: TRBD2 (6 bases). Germline CDR1 reads SGHNT; CDR2 reads YENEEA. The CDR3 has 16 residues. V lost 2 bases to trimming and J lost 0 bases, with 11 bases between them. This CDR3 is CASSLSGSHSYNEQFF. CDR3 sequence (DNA): TGTGCCAGCAGCTTAAGCGGGTCTCACTCCTACAATGAGCAGTTCTTC. Full variable domain (outside the CDR3, taken from reference TRBV11-3 and TRBJ2-1): EAGVVQSPRYKIIEKKQPVAFWCNPISGHNTLYWYLQNLGQGPELLIRYENEEAVDDSQLPKDRFSAERLKGVDSTLKIQPAELGDSAVYLCASSLSGSHSYNEQFFGPGTRLTVL.

This chain links TRBV20-1 with TRBJ1-2; tentatively, D is TRBD1 (6 bases). From germline, CDR1 is DFQATT and CDR2 SNEGSKA (reference sequence). Trimming stripped 3 bases from V and 3 bases from J, with 17 bases between. The CDR3 contains 15 residues. DNA of the CDR3: TGCAGTGCTAGTGCAGGACAGACATGGGACTATGGCTACACCTTC. Residues: CSASAGQTWDYGYTF.

This clone was seen once. CDR3 sequence reads: CSAAISDTQYF. For the CDR3, the DNA is TGCAGTGCCGCTATCTCAGATACGCAGTATTTT. This rearrangement joins TRBV20-1 to TRBJ2-3; no reliable D call. Trimming pared 6 bases from V and 4 bases from J, leaving 8 bases between. The CDR3 length is 11 residues. CDR1 DFQATT and CDR2 SNEGSKA come from the germline V gene (reference sequence).

The chain has TRBV11-2 and TRBJ2-5; TRBD1 matches 7 bases. V shed 1 base, J shed 3 bases, and the junction held 5 bases outside the gene matches. CDR3 size: 15 residues. CDR1 is SGHAT, CDR2 FQNNGV, per germline. The CDR3 spells CASSLAGQGEETQYF. In DNA, the CDR3 is TGTGCCAGCAGCTTAGCGGGTCAGGGGGAAGAGACCCAGTACTTC. Full variable domain (rest looked up from reference TRBV11-2 and TRBJ2-5): EAGVAQSPRYKIIEKRQSVAFWCNPISGHATLYWYQQILGQGPKLLIQFQNNGVVDDSQLPKDRFSAERLKGVDSTLKIQPAKLEDSAVYLCASSLAGQGEETQYFGPGTRLLVL.

The genes are TRBV3-1 (or the pseudogene TRBV3-2) and TRBJ2-2, with D possibly being TRBD1 (5 bases). CDR1 is LGHDT and CDR2 is YNNKEL in the germline V gene (reference sequence). V was clipped by 3 bases and J by 1 base, with 12 bases between them. The CDR3 sequence is 16 residues long. CDR3 bases: TGTGCCAGCAGCCAGAGAGGCACAGGGAACACCGGGGAGCTGTTTTTT. It translates to CASSQRGTGNTGELFF.

The V and J genes are TRBV25-1 and TRBJ2-1; D gene ambiguous. The CDR3 has 14 amino acids. Looked up from germline, CDR1 is MGHDK and CDR2 is SYGVNS. V lost 2 bases and J 8 bases, leaving 13 bases between the germline ends. The CDR3 loop is CASSEDGSRYEQFF. CDR3 DNA: TGTGCCAGCAGTGAAGACGGGTCGAGGTATGAGCAGTTCTTC. Together with reference TRBV25-1 and TRBJ2-1, the CDR3 gives the full variable domain: EADIYQTPRYLVIGTGKKITLECSQTMGHDKMYWYQQDPGMELHLIHYSYGVNSTEKGDLSSESTVSRIRTEHFPLTLESARPSHTSQYLCASSEDGSRYEQFFGPGTRLTVL.

V gene TRBV5-4 combines with J gene TRBJ2-1; TRBD2 matches at 9 bases. The germline CDR1 and CDR2 sequences are SGHNT and YYREEE (reference sequence). Unmatched junction bases numbered 15, after V lost 4 bases and J lost 7 bases. The CDR3 totals 17 residues. The CDR3 DNA reads TGTGCCAGCAGCCCAACCACCGTAGCGGGAGTCGGGAATGAGCAGTTCTTC. The encoded protein is CASSPTTVAGVGNEQFF.

This rearrangement joins TRBV2 to TRBJ2-3; TRBD1 matches at 9 bases. Looked up from germline, CDR1 is SNHLY and CDR2 is FYNNEI. V lost 6 bases to trimming and J lost 1 base; unmatched junction nucleotides: 5. The CDR3 covers 15 residues. The CDR3 sequence is CASRRDRARTDTQYF. The CDR3 coding sequence is TGTGCCAGCAGGCGGGACAGGGCACGCACAGATACGCAGTATTTT.

This rearrangement joins TRBV18 to TRBJ2-7, with D uncertain. The CDR3 length is 13 residues. V lost 8 bases, J lost 6 bases, and 17 bases lay in between. Germline V gene lookup returns CDR1 KGHSH and CDR2 LQKENI. The CDR3 reads CASGYTVSGEQYV. The CDR3, as DNA: TGTGCCAGCGGATACACTGTGTCGGGCGAGCAGTACGTC.

This clone showed up just a few times. The chain carries TRBV6-5 and TRBJ1-5, with a tentative D call TRBD1 (6 bases). Trimming took off 6 bases at V and 4 bases at J, with 13 bases between the two ends. The CDR3 has 14 amino acids. From germline, CDR1 is MNHEY and CDR2 SVGAGI. The CDR3 coding sequence is TGTGCCAGCAGGCCCGGACAGCAGAATCAGCCCCAGCATTTT. Its translation is CASRPGQQNQPQHF.

The V gene is TRBV2, the J gene TRBJ2-6, with D perhaps TRBD1 (6 bases). Germline V gene sequence: CDR1 SNHLY, CDR2 FYNNEI. Trimming cost V 6 bases and J 8 bases, with 20 bases left between them. CDR3 length: 16 residues. CDR3 coding DNA: TGTGCCAGCAGCCCGAACAGGGTCGGAACCACCAACGTCCTGACTTTC. Amino acid sequence: CASSPNRVGTTNVLTF.

CDR3 DNA: TGTGCCAGCCTCGACAGGGGAGGGAGTGAAAAACTGTTTTTT. Its protein product is CASLDRGGSEKLFF. The rearrangement links TRBV19 to TRBJ1-4, with TRBD1 identical over 8 bases. With V trimmed by 9 bases and J by 7 bases, 10 bases remained unmatched. Germline V lookup: CDR1 LNHDA, CDR2 SQIVND (reference sequence). The CDR3 consists of 14 residues.

The rearrangement links TRBV6-5 to TRBJ1-1; TRBD1 might be the D (6 bases). The V gene lost 0 bases and the J gene lost 7 bases, with 18 bases spanning the gap. CDR3 length: 16 amino acids. CDR1 and CDR2 (germline): MNHEY, SVGAGI. The CDR3 sequence is CASSYSASKGGSEAFF. The CDR3 region has the DNA TGTGCCAGCAGTTACTCGGCGTCCAAAGGGGGAAGTGAAGCTTTCTTT.